Below, 13 T cell receptor beta chains from the same sample are listed, as sequenced in a study of cytomegalovirus exposure and HLA in healthy donors. 13 Jbeta primers and 60 Vbeta primers were used for the PCR. TCRdb's copy holds only in-frame clones and misses some; the assay was immunoSEQ multiplex PCR. The sample holds about 140,000 clones. Sequenced: PBMCs. The receptors were gathered from a woman between 18 and 29 years old in good health and CMV-seronegative.

The J gene is TRBJ2-1, the V gene TRBV27; 13 positions agree with TRBD2. Losses at the gene ends were 9 bases for V and 0 bases for J; bases not matched to a gene: 2. The CDR3 covers 15 residues. The germline CDR1 and CDR2 sequences are MNHEY and SMNVEV (reference sequence). DNA of the CDR3: TGTGCCAGTGGGACTAGCGGGATCTCCTACAATGAGCAGTTCTTC. The encoded protein is CASGTSGISYNEQFF.

V usage is TRBV18 and J usage is TRBJ2-2; D is ambiguous. CDR3 length: 16 amino acids. V was trimmed by 6 bases and J by 0 bases, leaving 14 bases between them. The germline gives CDR1 KGHSH, CDR2 LQKENI. Written as DNA, the CDR3 is TGTGCCAGCTCTAGCACCCGTATCGCGAACACCGGGGAGCTGTTTTTT. Translation gives CASSSTRIANTGELFF.

The chain links TRBV5-1 to TRBJ2-2; no firm D call. V was shortened by 0 bases and J by 6 bases, with 12 bases between the two germline ends. CDR3 length: 15 amino acids. Per the germline V gene, CDR1 is SGHRS and CDR2 is YFSETQ. The CDR3 DNA reads TGCGCCAGCAGCTTGGAGACGATTGGAGCCGGGGAGCTGTTTTTT. It codes for CASSLETIGAGELFF.

The CDR3 DNA reads as TGTGCCAGCAGTTCGGTCCCAAGGGGCTATGGCTACACCTTC. Amino acids: CASSSVPRGYGYTF. The chain couples TRBV28 to TRBJ1-2; D perhaps matches TRBD1 (5 bases). V dropped 4 bases and J dropped 4 bases, with 13 bases sitting between them. The CDR3 has 14 amino acids. Germline loops: CDR1 MDHEN, CDR2 SYDVKM.

This sequence joins TRBV21-1 and TRBJ1-1; TRBD1 reflects the table's D call only, with no check against the DNA. TRBV21-1 corresponds to a pseudogene. CDR3 length equals 14 residues. This chain's CDR3 is CASSKTRDGTEAFF. CDR3 bases: TGTGCCAGCAGCAAAACCAGGGATGGCACTGAAGCTTTCTTT.

CDR3 loop: CASSPTQGSGEQYF. The CDR3 DNA is TGTGCCAGCAGCCCCACCCAGGGGTCAGGCGAGCAGTACTTC. V is TRBV7-7 and J is TRBJ2-7; tentatively, D is TRBD1 (6 bases). The CDR3 has 14 amino acids. Germline V gene lookup returns CDR1 SSHAT and CDR2 FNYEAQ (reference sequence). V lost 5 bases to trimming and J lost 6 bases, with 17 bases between them.

CDR3 loop: CASSLGGPSTDTQYF. The CDR3 region has the DNA TGTGCCAGCAGCTTAGGCGGGCCTAGCACAGATACGCAGTATTTT. This chain joins TRBV7-6 and TRBJ2-3; maybe TRBD2 (5 bases). V lost 1 base to trimming and J lost 0 bases, with 8 bases between them. Germline CDR1 SGHVS, CDR2 FNYEAQ. CDR3 length: 15 amino acids.

J is TRBJ2-7 and V is TRBV18; 10 positions agree with TRBD1. V was pared by 3 bases and J by 3 bases, with 8 bases of the junction left unmatched. The CDR3 is 16 amino acids. Germline V gene data show CDR1 as KGHSH and CDR2 as LQKENI. The CDR3 reads CASSPNADRGDYEQYF. The CDR3 coding sequence is TGTGCCAGCTCACCTAATGCGGACAGGGGGGACTACGAGCAGTACTTC. Variable domain in full (rest from reference TRBV18 and TRBJ2-7): NAGVMQNPRHLVRRRGQEARLRCSPMKGHSHVYWYRQLPEEGLKFMVYLQKENIIDESGMPKERFSAEFPKEGPSILRIQQVVRGDSAAYFCASSPNADRGDYEQYFGPGTRLTVT.

The chain recombines TRBV7-2 with TRBJ2-5; possibly TRBD2 for D (5 bases). Germline V lookup: CDR1 SGHTA, CDR2 FQGNSA. This CDR3 region has 13 residues. CDR3 residues: CATARGIQETQYF. DNA for the CDR3: TGTGCTACAGCTCGGGGAATCCAAGAGACCCAGTACTTC.

The chain joins TRBV15 to TRBJ2-4, with 7 nucleotides matching TRBD1. The CDR3 length is 15 residues. J gave up 0 bases and V 3 bases, and 2 bases lay outside the gene matches. CDR1 is LNHNV and CDR2 is YYDKDF in the germline V gene (reference sequence). The CDR3 loop is CATSRTGTAKNIQYF. In nucleotides, the CDR3 is TGTGCCACCAGCAGGACAGGGACAGCCAAAAACATTCAGTACTTC.

This rearrangement joins TRBV28 to TRBJ1-1; D remains ambiguous. Germline loops: CDR1 MDHEN, CDR2 SYDVKM. V lost 5 bases and J lost 3, with 10 bases in between. The CDR3 covers 13 residues. CDR3 region: CASSLDADTEAFF. The CDR3 DNA sequence: TGTGCCAGCAGTCTAGACGCGGACACTGAAGCTTTCTTT.

For this clone: Other DNA sequences in the sample encode the same CDR3. V is TRBV30 and J is TRBJ2-5; D is perhaps TRBD1 (5 bases). The germline V gene has CDR1 GTSNPN and CDR2 SVGIG (reference sequence). The V end was cut by 2 bases, the J end by 1 base, with 8 bases between. This CDR3 has 13 amino acids. The CDR3 DNA reads as TGTGCCTGGAGTCCAGGGTCCCAAGAGACCCAGTACTTC. Protein sequence: CAWSPGSQETQYF.

The chain is built from TRBV11-3 and TRBJ2-3, with TRBD1 matching 9 bases. Germline CDR1 SGHNT, CDR2 YENEEA. The ends lost 1 base at V and 5 bases at J; junction bases unmatched: 10. This CDR3 region has 17 residues. CDR3 sequence: CASSLGTGGAGKDTQYF. CDR3 DNA: TGTGCCAGCAGCTTAGGTACAGGGGGCGCAGGTAAAGATACGCAGTATTTT. The full variable domain, rest sourced from reference TRBV11-3 and TRBJ2-3, is EAGVVQSPRYKIIEKKQPVAFWCNPISGHNTLYWYLQNLGQGPELLIRYENEEAVDDSQLPKDRFSAERLKGVDSTLKIQPAELGDSAVYLCASSLGTGGAGKDTQYFGPGTRLTVL.